This passage covers 25 T cell receptor beta chains from one sample sequenced in a study of control samples from healthy donors and cancer patients. Only in-frame clones appear in the TCRdb table, and some are missing; sequencing was by immunoSEQ multiplex PCR. Of 150,000 to 200,000 clones detected, 80% to 95% appear once; the ten largest clones hold roughly 0.7%. Sequencing was carried out using blood. The source of these receptors is a woman in her 30s in good health.

CDR3 nucleotides: TGTGCCAGCAGCCAAGACCCGTATGGCTACACCTTC. It encodes CASSQDPYGYTF. V gene TRBV4-2 combines with J gene TRBJ1-2; D unresolved. The CDR3 spans 12 residues. V was clipped by 0 bases and J by 5 bases, with 4 bases between them. Germline V gene lookup returns CDR1 LGHNA and CDR2 YNFKEQ.

The chain carries TRBV27 and TRBJ2-7; tentative D call: TRBD2 (5 bases). The CDR3 length is 14 residues. Germline V lookup: CDR1 MNHEY, CDR2 SMNVEV (reference sequence). With 7 bases removed from V and 4 bases from J, the gap between germline ends came to 17 bases. The CDR3 sequence is CASTFEGSTYEQYF. The CDR3 bases are TGTGCCAGCACCTTTGAGGGCAGTACGTACGAGCAGTACTTC.

This clone has just one count. The chain links TRBV10-3 to TRBJ1-1; TRBD1 matches at 7 bases. In germline, CDR1 is ENHRY, CDR2 SYGVKD. There are 13 residues in the CDR3. J gave up 1 base and V 10 bases, and 6 bases lay outside the gene matches. CDR3: CATHRGENTEAFF. CDR3 DNA sequence: TGTGCCACCCACAGGGGTGAGAACACTGAAGCTTTCTTT.

The CDR3 loop reads CASSLVYLVPAGFSSTDTQYF. CDR3 sequence (DNA): TGTGCCAGCAGCTTAGTTTATCTGGTGCCAGCTGGCTTTTCAAGCACAGATACGCAGTATTTT. The rearrangement uses TRBV7-6 and TRBJ2-3; unclear D gene. This CDR3 comprises 21 residues. CDR1 is SGHVS, CDR2 FNYEAQ, per germline. V was pared by 1 base and J by 0 bases, with 26 bases between.

The genes are TRBV5-1 and TRBJ2-1; D is ambiguous. The ends were cut back, 4 bases at V and 0 bases at J, with 17 bases in the middle. CDR3 length: 17 residues. Germline CDR1 SGHRS, CDR2 YFSETQ. The CDR3 region has the DNA TGCGCCAGCAGCCCGGATCTGGGCGGAAGCTCCTACAATGAGCAGTTCTTC. It specifies CASSPDLGGSSYNEQFF. The full variable domain, rest sourced from reference TRBV5-1 and TRBJ2-1, is KAGVTQTPRYLIKTRGQQVTLSCSPISGHRSVSWYQQTPGQGLQFLFEYFSETQRNKGNFPGRFSGRQFSNSRSEMNVSTLELGDSALYLCASSPDLGGSSYNEQFFGPGTRLTVL.

The rearrangement links TRBV15 to TRBJ1-1; the D is unclear. Trimming pared 0 bases from V and 7 bases from J, leaving 6 bases between. Germline V gives CDR1 LNHNV, CDR2 YYDKDF (reference sequence). The CDR3 is made up of 12 amino acids. The CDR3 reads CATSRDEGEAFF. The DNA for the CDR3 is TGTGCCACCAGCAGAGATGAGGGTGAAGCTTTCTTT.

This sequence joins TRBV14 and TRBJ1-2; no definite D call. Germline V gene lookup returns CDR1 SGHDN and CDR2 FVKESK. This CDR3 has 15 residues. V was shortened by 0 bases and J by 3 bases, with 11 bases between the two germline ends. CDR3 DNA sequence: TGTGCCAGCAGCCAAGATCGGACGGCTCACTATGGCTACACCTTC. It yields the protein CASSQDRTAHYGYTF.

The rearrangement uses TRBV7-2 and TRBJ2-1; no reliable D call. Germline V gives CDR1 SGHTA, CDR2 FQGNSA. V gave up 3 bases and J gave up 8 bases, with 11 bases separating them. This CDR3 contains 13 residues. CDR3 residues: CASSFTLDHEQFF. The CDR3 nucleotides are TGTGCCAGCAGCTTCACTCTGGACCATGAGCAGTTCTTC.

This chain links TRBV12-5 with TRBJ2-3; 16 bases map to TRBD2. The CDR3 runs to 16 residues. CDR1 is LGHNT and CDR2 is FRNRAP in the germline V gene. J gave up 6 bases and V 4 bases, and 4 bases lay outside the gene matches. CDR3 protein: CASGSGLAGGSDTQYF. For the CDR3, the DNA is TGTGCTAGTGGTTCGGGACTAGCGGGGGGGTCTGATACGCAGTATTTT. Full variable domain (rest looked up from reference TRBV12-5 and TRBJ2-3): DARVTQTPRHKVTEMGQEVTMRCQPILGHNTVFWYRQTMMQGLELLAYFRNRAPLDDSGMPKDRFSAEMPDATLATLKIQPSEPRDSAVYFCASGSGLAGGSDTQYFGPGTRLTVL.

The chain employs TRBV15 and TRBJ2-7; D tentatively fits TRBD1 or TRBD2 (7 bases each). Trimming removed 4 bases at V and 6 bases at J, with 22 bases between. In germline, CDR1 is LNHNV, CDR2 YYDKDF (reference sequence). The CDR3 consists of 16 residues. Written as DNA, the CDR3 is TGTGCCACCAGCACAGGAAGACAGGGAGGGCCGGGCGAGCAGTACTTC. This encodes CATSTGRQGGPGEQYF.

V gene TRBV4-2 combines with J gene TRBJ2-2, with D perhaps matching TRBD2 (7 bases). V gave up 0 bases and J gave up 1 base, with 15 bases separating them. Germline CDR1 LGHNA, CDR2 YNFKEQ. The CDR3 loop spans 18 amino acids. CDR3 nucleotide sequence: TGTGCCAGCAGCCAAGACATAGGGGGGGAGGGGAACACCGGGGAGCTGTTTTTT. Its translation: CASSQDIGGEGNTGELFF.

This clone was seen a single time. V is TRBV24-1 and J is TRBJ2-1; 10 bases map to TRBD2. The CDR3 runs 15 residues. Germline V lookup: CDR1 KGHDR, CDR2 SFDVKD. V lost 7 bases to trimming and J lost 6 bases; unmatched junction nucleotides: 8. In DNA, the CDR3 is TGTGCCACCAGAAAAACTAGCGGGAACACCAATGAGCAGTTCTTC. Its translation: CATRKTSGNTNEQFF.

The CDR3 region has the DNA TGTGCCATTCTTGCACCTGGCTATGGCTACACCTTC. Translated, it gives CAILAPGYGYTF. The V and J genes are TRBV28 and TRBJ1-2; D remains unclear. V lost 10 bases and J 4 bases, leaving 13 bases between the germline ends. Germline loops: CDR1 MDHEN, CDR2 SYDVKM. The CDR3 is 12 amino acids.

The V call is TRBV7-9, the J call TRBJ1-5; TRBD1 is a possible D gene (6 bases). The CDR3 length is 16 residues. V was shortened by 4 bases and J by 4 bases, with 17 bases between the two germline ends. The germline V gene encodes CDR1 SEHNR and CDR2 FQNEAQ (reference sequence). Written as DNA, the CDR3 is TGTGCCAGCAGCTCGGGGGATAACAGGGTGAATCAGCCCCAGCATTTT. It specifies CASSSGDNRVNQPQHF.

The CDR3: CTSRQIPSEVGPNTGELFF. Written as DNA, the CDR3 is TGCACCAGCCGACAAATTCCCTCTGAGGTGGGCCCGAACACCGGGGAGCTGTTTTTT. The chain carries TRBV1 and TRBJ2-2. TRBV1 is described as a pseudogene. This CDR3 is built from 19 residues.

The sample holds one count of this clone. This CDR3 is also generated by other DNA sequences in the sample. The chain carries TRBV7-2 and TRBJ2-7; D possibly matches TRBD1 or TRBD2 (5 bases each). V dropped 3 bases and J dropped 4 bases, with 10 bases sitting between them. The CDR3 is made up of 13 amino acids. Germline CDR1 SGHTA, CDR2 FQGNSA. CDR3 sequence reads: CASSFGGNYEQYF. In DNA, the CDR3 is TGTGCCAGCAGCTTTGGGGGAAATTACGAGCAGTACTTC.

The chain recombines TRBV5-1 with TRBJ2-7; D call uncertain. V dropped 5 bases and J dropped 3 bases, with 15 bases sitting between them. Per germline, CDR1 SGHRS and CDR2 YFSETQ. The CDR3 contains 14 residues. The CDR3 is CASRWGPDYYEQYF. As DNA, the CDR3 is TGCGCCAGCAGATGGGGTCCAGATTACTACGAGCAGTACTTC.

The table lists this clone with a count of one. This chain connects TRBV27 to TRBJ1-2, with D possibly being TRBD1 (5 bases). Germline CDR1 is MNHEY and CDR2 is SMNVEV (reference sequence). The CDR3 loop spans 13 amino acids. Deletions cut 6 bases from V and 1 base from J, with 9 bases between. The CDR3 coding sequence is TGTGCCAGCAGCCTCCAGGGTAACTATGGCTACACCTTC. This translates into CASSLQGNYGYTF.

CDR3 sequence: CASSTDSYSYEQYF. The CDR3 bases are TGTGCCAGTAGTACTGACAGTTACTCCTACGAGCAGTACTTC. This chain joins TRBV19 and TRBJ2-7, with D perhaps matching TRBD1 (5 bases). This CDR3 spans 14 amino acids. Germline-derived CDR1 and CDR2 are LNHDA and SQIVND (reference sequence). Trimming removed 4 bases from V and 0 bases from J, with 10 bases in between.

The genes are TRBV18 and TRBJ2-3; D unresolved. V was shortened by 2 bases and J by 4 bases, with 4 bases between the two germline ends. Germline CDR1 reads KGHSH; CDR2 reads LQKENI. The CDR3 totals 12 residues. The CDR3 region is CASSPGPDTQYF. DNA for the CDR3: TGTGCCAGCTCACCAGGTCCAGATACGCAGTATTTT.

The rearrangement links TRBV2 to TRBJ2-3; 13 bases align to TRBD2. CDR3 length equals 16 residues. J was trimmed by 4 bases and V by 4 bases; bases with no gene match: 5. Per the germline V gene, CDR1 is SNHLY and CDR2 is FYNNEI. In nucleotides, the CDR3 is TGTGCCAGCAGTGTGGGACTAGCGGGAATGGCAGATACGCAGTATTTT. Its translation is CASSVGLAGMADTQYF.

The chain recombines TRBV5-1 with TRBJ2-7; no definite D call. Germline V CDR1 and CDR2: SGHRS, YFSETQ. The V end lost 1 base, the J end lost 4 bases, and 9 bases lay between the germline ends. This CDR3 is built from 13 residues. The CDR3 is CASSLSGGYEQYF. Written as DNA, the CDR3 is TGCGCCAGCAGCTTGTCGGGCGGTTACGAGCAGTACTTC.

CDR3 sequence: CASSYGREGPADTQYF. CDR3 coding DNA: TGTGCCAGCAGTTACGGGCGGGAAGGACCGGCAGATACGCAGTATTTT. V and J are TRBV6-6 and TRBJ2-3; D might be TRBD2 (6 bases). The germline CDR1 and CDR2 sequences are MNHNY and SVGAGI (reference sequence). The CDR3 is made up of 16 amino acids. V dropped 2 bases and J dropped 4 bases, with 16 bases sitting between them.

The V gene is TRBV25-1, the J gene TRBJ1-1; no firm D call. Per the germline V gene, CDR1 is MGHDK and CDR2 is SYGVNS. The CDR3 contains 11 residues. V lost 2 bases and J 2 bases, leaving 0 bases between the germline ends. The DNA of the CDR3 is TGTGCCAGCAGTGAAAACACTGAAGCTTTCTTT. Translating gives CASSENTEAFF.

The genes are TRBV3-1 (or the pseudogene TRBV3-2) and TRBJ2-1; 10 bases map to TRBD2. J was trimmed by 4 bases and V by 1 base; bases with no gene match: 7. Germline-derived CDR1 and CDR2 are LGHDT and YNNKEL (reference sequence). The CDR3 contains 17 residues. CDR3 sequence (DNA): TGTGCCAGCAGCCAAGGATATAGCGGGGGGAGGTACAATGAGCAGTTCTTC. Translation: CASSQGYSGGRYNEQFF.